This T cell receptor (beta chain) is from a study of blood T cells in healthy people across ages. A second PCR, run for about 6 to 11 cycles, used a sample-barcoded 5' primer plus a J-beta primer mix. One entry per CDR3 protein, called by TCRdb with MiXCR from the 5' RACE reads. The sample holds about 930,000 distinct CDR3 sequences; 25% to 30% are singletons and the top ten take 10%. The V and J ends lost 4 bases and 2 bases respectively, with 9 bases between them. Germline lookup yields CDR1 SGHRS and CDR2 YFSETQ. This CDR3 contains 13 residues. Per-sample PBMC isolation yielded at least 7 million cells. The data also belong to a second study, concerning T cells of mothers and their children. That work adds: It was observed that no persistent microchimeric T cell clones could be detected.

The chain uses TRBV5-1 and TRBJ2-5; D may be TRBD2 (6 bases). The receptor was isolated from a woman aged 40 to 49 in good health. What was sequenced was blood. CDR3 DNA: TGCGCCAGCAGCGGCGGGACTCAAGAGACCCAGTACTTC. Amino acid sequence: CASSGGTQETQYF.